This T cell receptor (beta chain) derives from a study of blood T cells in healthy people across ages. This clonotype was counted between two and nine times. A second PCR, run for roughly 7 to 12 cycles, used a sample-barcoded 5' primer plus a J-beta primer mix. Each of the samples gave a minimum of 2.5 million paired-end reads that contained CDR3. TCRdb fed the 5' RACE reads into MiXCR, producing one record per CDR3 protein. The table includes 750,000 to 950,000 distinct CDR3 sequences, roughly 24% detected once. CDR1 is SGHVS and CDR2 is FNYEAQ in the germline V gene. This CDR3 contains 13 residues. The ends were cut back, 3 bases at V and 6 bases at J, with 11 bases in the middle. Ten milliliters of peripheral blood were drawn from each donor. These same records also appear under a second study, on T cells of mothers and their children. From that paper: Sequencing revealed no T cell clones that were persistent and microchimeric.

This sequence originates from a boy between 10 and 17 years old in good health. The rearrangement uses TRBV7-6 and TRBJ1-2; weak D call: TRBD1 (6 bases). Sequences were obtained from blood. This CDR3 is CASSLDQGHGYTF. The CDR3 DNA is TGTGCCAGCAGCTTGGACCAGGGGCATGGCTACACCTTC.